The 32 T cell receptor beta chains below come from one sample, sequenced in a study of identical twins (dated by TCRdb to 2016 to 2018). Library method: 5' RACE. Data came from an Illumina HiSeq 2000. TCRdb cleaned the public reads at Q25 with fastp, built clones with MiXCR and kept in-frame beta chains. A single entry per CDR3 protein holds the most common genes and DNA from its merged rows. In this sample the table shows 250,000 or so distinct CDR3 sequences, about 8.3% of which occur a single time. The ten largest clones take up less than 4% of the sample. The data were also submitted as part of a second study, on yellow fever vaccine responses in identical twins.

The sample was CD8+ T cells sorted from blood. Receptors originate from a young woman in good health.

This sequence joins TRBV4-3 and TRBJ2-7; D possibly matches TRBD1 or TRBD2 (5 bases each). Trimming pared 0 bases from V and 2 bases from J, leaving 11 bases between. Germline assignment: CDR1 LGHNA and CDR2 YSLEER. There are 15 residues in the CDR3. The CDR3 DNA is TGCGCCAGCAGCCAAGATTTTGAGGGGACCTACGAGCAGTACTTC. It specifies CASSQDFEGTYEQYF.

The V call is TRBV6-6, the J call TRBJ2-3; D might be TRBD2 (6 bases). The V end lost 8 bases, the J end lost 5 bases, and 14 bases lay between the germline ends. The CDR3 is 13 residues long. Germline V gives CDR1 MNHNY, CDR2 SVGAGI (reference sequence). The chain's CDR3 is CASWEELVDTQYF. CDR3 sequence (DNA): TGTGCCAGCTGGGAGGAATTGGTAGATACGCAGTATTTT.

The rearrangement joins TRBV4-3 to TRBJ2-2; weak D call: TRBD1 (6 bases). The CDR3 loop spans 16 amino acids. Germline V gives CDR1 LGHNA, CDR2 YSLEER. V shed 4 bases and J shed 1 base, with 13 bases lying between them. CDR3 sequence: CASSPKLGQNTGELFF. Here the CDR3 DNA reads TGCGCCAGCAGCCCCAAATTGGGACAGAACACCGGGGAGCTGTTTTTT.

This clonotype has a count of ten or more. CDR3 in DNA: TGCGCCAGCAGCTCCGCGACTGCTCAGTACACCGGGGAGCTGTTTTTT. Protein: CASSSATAQYTGELFF. This chain links TRBV5-1 with TRBJ2-2; D is ambiguous. CDR3 length: 16 amino acids. Germline V gene data show CDR1 as SGHRS and CDR2 as YFSETQ. V dropped 3 bases and J dropped 3 bases, with 15 bases sitting between them.

This clonotype has just a few counts. The chain is built from TRBV12-3 or TRBV12-4 and TRBJ2-7; no clear D. Trimming took off 6 bases at V and 3 bases at J, with 18 bases between the two ends. The CDR3 extends over 15 amino acids. Here the CDR3 reads CASSLRQRLRYEQYF. The DNA of the CDR3 is TGTGCCAGCAGCCTTAGGCAGAGGCTCCGCTACGAGCAGTACTTC.

This clonotype was picked up many times. The chain couples TRBV6-2 or TRBV6-3 to TRBJ1-1; D gene ambiguous. V was clipped by 4 bases and J by 5 bases, with 11 bases between them. This CDR3 has 13 amino acids. Germline-derived CDR1 and CDR2 are MNHEY and SVGEGT. CDR3 amino acids: CASSLSIRTEAFF. The CDR3 DNA reads as TGTGCCAGCAGTTTATCAATACGGACTGAAGCTTTCTTT.

In this sample, this clonotype turned up a few times. V and J are TRBV14 and TRBJ1-2; D possibly corresponds to TRBD1 (5 bases). The CDR3 runs 16 residues. CDR1 is SGHDN, CDR2 FVKESK, per germline. Trimming shortened V by 2 bases and J by 3 bases, and 16 bases separated the two germline ends. The CDR3 is CASSQRPGSPDYGYTF. The CDR3, as DNA: TGTGCCAGCAGCCAAAGGCCAGGGAGTCCGGACTATGGCTACACCTTC. The whole variable domain, remainder taken from reference TRBV14 and TRBJ1-2, is EAGVTQFPSHSVIEKGQTVTLRCDPISGHDNLYWYRRVMGKEIKFLLHFVKESKQDESGMPNNRFLAERTGGTYSTLKVQPAELEDSGVYFCASSQRPGSPDYGYTFGSGTRLTVV.

This sequence joins TRBV7-9 and TRBJ2-4, with 8 bases that match TRBD2. The CDR3 extends over 13 amino acids. Germline CDR1 is SEHNR and CDR2 is FQNEAQ (reference sequence). Trimming cost V 5 bases and J 7 bases; bases outside gene matches: 4. For the CDR3, the DNA is TGTGCCAGCAGCGGTCGGGGGGGGAACATTCAGTACTTC. It codes for CASSGRGGNIQYF.

This clonotype occurred a few times. The chain employs TRBV4-3 and TRBJ2-3; either TRBD1 or TRBD2 may fit D (5 bases each). V was trimmed by 1 base and J by 7 bases, leaving 12 bases between them. The CDR3 has 14 residues. Germline CDR1 is LGHNA and CDR2 is YSLEER. CDR3 residues: CASSQGDRPYTQYF. For the CDR3, the DNA is TGCGCCAGCAGCCAAGGGGACCGGCCGTATACGCAGTATTTT.

The table lists this clonotype with a few counts. The V gene is TRBV11-1, the J gene TRBJ1-1; 7 positions match TRBD1. The germline V gene encodes CDR1 SGHAT and CDR2 FQDESV (reference sequence). The CDR3 runs to 17 residues. V lost 1 base to trimming and J lost 1 base; unmatched junction nucleotides: 9. CDR3 in amino acids: CASSLVPPQGWNTEAFF. Written as DNA, the CDR3 is TGTGCCAGCAGCTTAGTCCCCCCACAGGGGTGGAACACTGAAGCTTTCTTT.

At least ten counts were recorded for this clonotype. The chain uses TRBV2 and TRBJ2-1; TRBD2 matches 10 bases. Germline lookup yields CDR1 SNHLY and CDR2 FYNNEI. The V and J ends lost 7 bases and 9 bases, in that order; junction bases with no gene match: 3. The CDR3 contains 12 residues. CDR3 sequence (DNA): TGTGCCAGCACGGGACTAGCGATTGAGCAGTTCTTC. Amino acids: CASTGLAIEQFF.

This chain connects TRBV7-9 to TRBJ2-1, with 10 bases that match TRBD2. Germline assignment: CDR1 SEHNR and CDR2 FQNEAQ (reference sequence). The CDR3 has 16 amino acids. V lost 5 bases and J lost 10; bases outside the gene matches: 14. In DNA form, the CDR3 reads TGTGCCAGCAGCAAAGTGGGTAGCGGGGGGTTAGGGGAGCAGTTCTTC. As protein: CASSKVGSGGLGEQFF.

This clonotype was found many times. The rearrangement links TRBV27 to TRBJ2-7, with 8 bases identical to TRBD2. V lost 4 bases and J lost 2; bases outside the gene matches: 7. The CDR3 consists of 15 residues. Germline CDR1 is MNHEY and CDR2 is SMNVEV (reference sequence). CDR3 amino acids: CASSWGLGSAYEQYF. The CDR3, as DNA: TGTGCCAGCAGTTGGGGACTAGGATCTGCCTACGAGCAGTACTTC.

This clonotype was counted only a few times. The chain is built from TRBV4-3 and TRBJ2-7; D uncertain. The CDR3 has 14 residues. Trimming took 0 bases from V and 2 from J, leaving 8 bases between them. The germline CDR1 and CDR2 sequences are LGHNA and YSLEER. The CDR3, as DNA: TGCGCCAGCAGCCAAGATTACGGAGCCTACGAGCAGTACTTC. Translated: CASSQDYGAYEQYF.

The table lists this clonotype with a few counts. The rearrangement uses TRBV7-9 and TRBJ1-1; no firm D call. The ends were cut back, 0 bases at V and 1 base at J, with 9 bases in the middle. There are 15 residues in the CDR3. Germline CDR1 SEHNR, CDR2 FQNEAQ (reference sequence). In DNA, the CDR3 is TGTGCCAGCAGCTTAGCGGATTGGGGGAACACTGAAGCTTTCTTT. This translates into CASSLADWGNTEAFF.

This clonotype was recorded a few times. The chain links TRBV24-1 to TRBJ2-1; TRBD2 agrees at 10 bases. Germline CDR1 KGHDR, CDR2 SFDVKD. There are 15 residues in the CDR3. With 8 bases clipped from V and 5 bases from J, the junction kept 8 bases outside the gene matches. The CDR3 nucleotides read TGTGCCACCACCGCCAGGACTAGCGGAAACAATGAGCAGTTCTTC. Amino acid sequence: CATTARTSGNNEQFF.

This clonotype was seen a handful of times. DNA of the CDR3: TGCAGTGCTAGAGACAGGGGGAGACAGCCCCAGCATTTT. Translating gives CSARDRGRQPQHF. The rearrangement links TRBV20-1 to TRBJ1-5; TRBD1 aligns across 7 bases. With 0 bases clipped from V and 7 bases from J, the junction kept 3 bases outside the gene matches. There are 13 residues in the CDR3. The germline CDR1 and CDR2 sequences are DFQATT and SNEGSKA (reference sequence).

Ten or more counts support this clonotype. The V and J genes are TRBV11-2 and TRBJ1-1, with D possibly being TRBD1 (5 bases). This CDR3 has 13 residues. V was pared by 1 base and J by 8 bases, with 11 bases between. Germline CDR1 reads SGHAT; CDR2 reads FQNNGV. The CDR3 protein is CASSLVGREEAFF. The CDR3 DNA reads as TGTGCCAGCAGCTTAGTGGGCAGGGAGGAAGCTTTCTTT.

This clonotype was found many times. This chain links TRBV5-1 with TRBJ2-5, with 7 bases matching TRBD1. Per the germline V gene, CDR1 is SGHRS and CDR2 is YFSETQ. V dropped 0 bases and J dropped 2; count of bases not matched to a gene: 4. The CDR3 sequence is 15 residues long. CDR3 coding DNA: TGCGCCAGCAGCTTGGCTTGGGACAGTCAAGAGACCCAGTACTTC. It codes for CASSLAWDSQETQYF.

This clonotype was seen many times. The chain carries TRBV28 and TRBJ2-3; D remains unclear. This CDR3 has 13 residues. The germline CDR1 and CDR2 sequences are MDHEN and SYDVKM. V lost 3 bases and J 2 bases, leaving 6 bases between the germline ends. CDR3: CASSFRLTDTQYF. DNA of the CDR3: TGTGCCAGCAGTTTTAGGCTCACAGATACGCAGTATTTT.

This clonotype was detected ten times or more. The chain employs TRBV27 and TRBJ2-7; 7 nucleotides line up with TRBD1. In germline, CDR1 is MNHEY, CDR2 SMNVEV (reference sequence). With V trimmed by 6 bases and J by 2 bases, 1 base remained unmatched. The CDR3 spans 12 residues. As DNA, the CDR3 is TGTGCCAGCAGGGACAGGACCTACGAGCAGTACTTC. Translation gives CASRDRTYEQYF.

The chain is built from TRBV6-5 and TRBJ1-5, with D hard to call. CDR1 is MNHEY, CDR2 SVGAGI, per germline. Trimming took off 0 bases at V and 2 bases at J, with 20 bases between the two ends. CDR3 length: 19 amino acids. In nucleotides, the CDR3 is TGTGCCAGCAGTTACTCAGAGGTAGTGGTGCAGGTGGGCAATCAGCCCCAGCATTTT. Protein product: CASSYSEVVVQVGNQPQHF.

The chain couples TRBV29-1 to TRBJ1-1; perhaps TRBD1 as D (6 bases). The CDR3 has 13 amino acids. The germline V gene encodes CDR1 SQVTM and CDR2 ANQGSEA. Trimming shortened V by 7 bases and J by 5 bases, and 17 bases separated the two germline ends. Here the CDR3 reads CSEHSGVDTEAFF. CDR3 in DNA: TGCAGCGAACACTCAGGGGTTGATACTGAAGCTTTCTTT.

V and J are TRBV5-8 and TRBJ2-1; 12 positions match TRBD2. There are 15 residues in the CDR3. Germline V gene lookup returns CDR1 SGHTS and CDR2 YDEGEE. With V trimmed by 0 bases and J by 9 bases, 4 bases remained unmatched. CDR3 sequence reads: CASSLELAGGFEQFF. The CDR3 DNA reads TGTGCCAGCAGCTTGGAGCTAGCGGGAGGGTTTGAGCAGTTCTTC. Variable domain in full (rest from reference TRBV5-8 and TRBJ2-1): EAGVTQSPTHLIKTRGQQATLRCSPISGHTSVYWYQQALGLGLQFLLWYDEGEERNRGNFPPRFSGRQFPNYSSELNVNALELEDSALYLCASSLELAGGFEQFFGPGTRLTVL.

This clonotype was counted at least ten times. The rearrangement links TRBV6-1 to TRBJ2-1; 9 nucleotides match TRBD2. Germline V gene lookup returns CDR1 MNHNS and CDR2 SASEGT. Trimming took 7 bases from V and 8 from J; bases not matched to a gene: 12. This CDR3 comprises 15 residues. The CDR3 DNA reads as TGTGCCAGCACCCTTGTCGCGGGAGGGCCGGATGAGCAGTTCTTC. Protein sequence: CASTLVAGGPDEQFF.

This clonotype was counted many times. The chain is built from TRBV10-3 and TRBJ2-1; the D gene is possibly TRBD1 (7 bases). This CDR3 comprises 19 residues. Germline-derived CDR1 and CDR2 are ENHRY and SYGVKD. Trimming took off 3 bases at V and 0 bases at J, with 21 bases between the two ends. The CDR3 protein is CAISDGQALSGNSYNEQFF. CDR3 bases: TGTGCCATCAGTGACGGACAGGCCCTTAGCGGTAACTCCTACAATGAGCAGTTCTTC.

This clonotype has a handful of counts. V is TRBV28 and J is TRBJ2-1, with a weak D call TRBD2 (6 bases). This CDR3 comprises 14 residues. V lost 6 bases to trimming and J lost 8 bases, with 17 bases between them. Germline CDR1 MDHEN, CDR2 SYDVKM. CDR3 region: CASRRLGARDEQFF. CDR3 nucleotides: TGTGCCAGCAGAAGACTAGGCGCCAGGGATGAGCAGTTCTTC.

This clonotype was counted between two and nine times. The V call is TRBV27, the J call TRBJ2-7; no firm D call. There are 13 residues in the CDR3. V lost 6 bases and J lost 1, with 10 bases in between. The germline CDR1 and CDR2 sequences are MNHEY and SMNVEV (reference sequence). CDR3 bases: TGTGCCAGCAGCCCATTCGATTCCTACGAGCAGTACTTC. Residues: CASSPFDSYEQYF.

This clonotype was detected a few times. This rearrangement joins TRBV7-9 to TRBJ2-2; tentative D call: TRBD1 (6 bases). Germline V CDR1 and CDR2: SEHNR, FQNEAQ (reference sequence). Between the trimmed V and J ends, which lost 5 bases and 4 bases, there was a span of 20 bases. CDR3 length equals 17 residues. The CDR3 region is CASSRTATRGGTGELFF. As DNA, the CDR3 is TGTGCCAGCAGCCGAACCGCTACTAGAGGGGGCACCGGGGAGCTGTTTTTT.

At least ten counts were recorded for this clonotype. The V call is TRBV20-1, the J call TRBJ1-1; D unresolved. The CDR3 consists of 14 residues. Germline loops: CDR1 DFQATT, CDR2 SNEGSKA (reference sequence). Trimming pared 1 base from V and 0 bases from J, leaving 9 bases between. Here the CDR3 DNA reads TGCAGTGCTAGAGTACGCGACATGAACACTGAAGCTTTCTTT. The encoded protein is CSARVRDMNTEAFF.

This clonotype was counted ten times or more. V and J are TRBV27 and TRBJ2-7; a possible D gene is TRBD2 (5 bases). The CDR3 runs to 14 residues. Trimming took 2 bases from V and 0 from J, leaving 8 bases between them. Germline V CDR1 and CDR2: MNHEY, SMNVEV (reference sequence). CDR3 bases: TGTGCCAGCAGTTTAATAGGGAGCTCCTACGAGCAGTACTTC. Protein: CASSLIGSSYEQYF.

This clonotype was recorded at least ten times. V is TRBV7-2 and J is TRBJ2-7, with 7 bases aligning to TRBD2. J lost 4 bases, V lost 1 base, and 7 bases had no gene match. The length of the CDR3 is 15 residues. Germline CDR1 SGHTA, CDR2 FQGNSA. CDR3 DNA sequence: TGTGCCAGCAGCTTAGAGTTGCGGGAGTGGTACGAGCAGTACTTC. It is translated as CASSLELREWYEQYF.